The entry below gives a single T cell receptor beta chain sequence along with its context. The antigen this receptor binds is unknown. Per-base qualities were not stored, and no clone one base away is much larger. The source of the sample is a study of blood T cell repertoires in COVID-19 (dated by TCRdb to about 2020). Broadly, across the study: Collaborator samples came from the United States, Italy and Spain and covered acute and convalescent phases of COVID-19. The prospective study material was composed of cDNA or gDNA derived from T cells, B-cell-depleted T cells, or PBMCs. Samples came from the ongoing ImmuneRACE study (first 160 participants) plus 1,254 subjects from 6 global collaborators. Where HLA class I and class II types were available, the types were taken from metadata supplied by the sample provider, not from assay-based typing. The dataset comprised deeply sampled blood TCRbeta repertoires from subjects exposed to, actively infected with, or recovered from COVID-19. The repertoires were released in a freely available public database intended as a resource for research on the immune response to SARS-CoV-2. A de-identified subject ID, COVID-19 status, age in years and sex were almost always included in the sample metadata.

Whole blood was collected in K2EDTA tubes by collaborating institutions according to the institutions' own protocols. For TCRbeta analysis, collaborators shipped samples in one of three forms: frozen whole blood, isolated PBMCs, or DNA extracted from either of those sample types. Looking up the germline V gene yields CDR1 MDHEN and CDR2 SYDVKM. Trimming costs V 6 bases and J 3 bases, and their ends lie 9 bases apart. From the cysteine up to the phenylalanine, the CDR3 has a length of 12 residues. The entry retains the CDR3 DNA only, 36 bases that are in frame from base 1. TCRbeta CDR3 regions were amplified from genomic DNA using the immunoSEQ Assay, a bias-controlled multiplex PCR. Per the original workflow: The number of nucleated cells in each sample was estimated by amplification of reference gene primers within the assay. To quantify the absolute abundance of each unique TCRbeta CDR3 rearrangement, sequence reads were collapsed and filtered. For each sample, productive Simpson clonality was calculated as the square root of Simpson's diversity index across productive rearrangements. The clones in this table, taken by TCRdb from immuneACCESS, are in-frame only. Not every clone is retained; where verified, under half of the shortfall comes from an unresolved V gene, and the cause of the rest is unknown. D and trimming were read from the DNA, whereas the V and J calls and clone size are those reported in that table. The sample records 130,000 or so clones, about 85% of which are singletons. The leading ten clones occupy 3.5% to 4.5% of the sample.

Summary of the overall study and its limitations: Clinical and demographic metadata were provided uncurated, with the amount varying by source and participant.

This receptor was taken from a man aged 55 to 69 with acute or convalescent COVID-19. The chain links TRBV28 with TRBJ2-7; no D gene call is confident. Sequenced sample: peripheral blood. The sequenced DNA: TGTGCCAGCAGGGCAGTTAACTACGAGCAGTACTTC. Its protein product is CASRAVNYEQYF.